The 32 T cell receptor beta chains reported below all come from one sample, sequenced in a study of T cell responses to AZD1222 COVID-19 vaccine (dated by TCRdb to the early 2020s). The library was produced with the immunoSEQ multiplex PCR assay. The immuneACCESS repertoire file appears here via TCRdb, limited to in-frame rearrangements. These files lack a portion of the clones; in checked studies, under half of the deficit traces to unresolved V genes, and the cause of the others is not known. The sample records over 95,000 clones, about 81% of which are singletons. The ten largest make up approximately 15% of the sample. The meaning of the sample's time point label: about 28 days (+/-7) after the second vaccine dose. The specimen comprised peripheral blood, sampled 28 days after the second AZD1222 dose. These receptors all come from an adult who received the AZD1222 COVID-19 vaccine.

This chain joins TRBV12-5 and TRBJ2-6; D is uncertain. The V gene lost 6 bases and the J gene lost 0 bases, with 3 bases spanning the gap. Germline lookup yields CDR1 LGHNT and CDR2 FRNRAP. The CDR3 covers 13 residues. The DNA for the CDR3 is TGTGCTAGTGGAGACTCTGGGGCCAACGTCCTGACTTTC. Its translation: CASGDSGANVLTF.

The chain carries TRBV5-8 and TRBJ1-2, with unresolved D. Germline V CDR1 and CDR2: SGHTS, YDEGEE. V was clipped by 0 bases and J by 3 bases, with 6 bases between them. The CDR3 extends over 13 amino acids. CDR3 sequence: CASSLEEYYGYTF. In DNA form, the CDR3 reads TGTGCCAGCAGCTTGGAAGAATACTATGGCTACACCTTC.

The chain has TRBV2 and TRBJ1-1; 9 bases align to TRBD1. Germline CDR1 reads SNHLY; CDR2 reads FYNNEI. The CDR3 runs to 16 residues. Germline trimming cut 6 bases from V and 1 base from J; bases unmatched to any gene: 9. The DNA of the CDR3 is TGTGCCAGCAGCGGGACAGGGATGCGGGAGAACACTGAAGCTTTCTTT. It codes for CASSGTGMRENTEAFF.

V is TRBV24-1 and J is TRBJ2-3, with unresolved D. The ends were cut back, 4 bases at V and 3 bases at J, with 10 bases in the middle. The germline CDR1 and CDR2 sequences are KGHDR and SFDVKD. This CDR3 contains 14 residues. The CDR3 protein is CATSDNRLTDTQYF. Written as DNA, the CDR3 is TGTGCCACCAGTGACAACCGTCTAACAGATACGCAGTATTTT.

The J gene is TRBJ1-1, the V gene TRBV6-5, with unresolved D. CDR1 is MNHEY, CDR2 SVGAGI, per germline. This CDR3 spans 15 amino acids. Trimming removed 2 bases from V and 0 bases from J, with 10 bases in between. CDR3 loop: CASSYRRSLNTEAFF. The CDR3 DNA sequence: TGTGCCAGCAGTTACCGGCGGAGTTTGAACACTGAAGCTTTCTTT.

The rearrangement uses TRBV28 and TRBJ1-2; 7 bases match TRBD1. With V trimmed by 3 bases and J by 0 bases, 10 bases remained unmatched. Germline CDR1 is MDHEN and CDR2 is SYDVKM. The CDR3 totals 17 residues. CDR3 amino acids: CASSLDAPGQTNYGYTF. Written as DNA, the CDR3 is TGTGCCAGCAGTTTGGACGCTCCGGGACAGACTAACTATGGCTACACCTTC.

The chain joins TRBV7-9 to TRBJ1-1, with D unresolved. The germline V gene has CDR1 SEHNR and CDR2 FQNEAQ (reference sequence). Between the trimmed V and J ends, which lost 5 bases and 0 bases, there was a span of 4 bases. The CDR3 runs 12 residues. CDR3 amino acids: CASSPMNTEAFF. The CDR3 region has the DNA TGTGCCAGCAGCCCTATGAACACTGAAGCTTTCTTT. The variable domain in full, completed from reference TRBV7-9 and TRBJ1-1, reads DTGVSQNPRHKITKRGQNVTFRCDPISEHNRLYWYRQTLGQGPEFLTYFQNEAQLEKSRLLSDRFSAERPKGSFSTLEIQRTEQGDSAMYLCASSPMNTEAFFGQGTRLTVV.

The chain joins TRBV5-8 to TRBJ1-2; a weak D match, TRBD1 (5 bases). CDR1 is SGHTS and CDR2 is YDEGEE in the germline V gene. The CDR3 is made up of 13 amino acids. Trimming shortened V by 4 bases and J by 3 bases, and 10 bases separated the two germline ends. The CDR3 DNA is TGTGCCAGCAGCATGGGACGGGACTATGGCTACACCTTC. This gives the protein CASSMGRDYGYTF.

This rearrangement joins TRBV4-1 to TRBJ2-1, with TRBD2 matching 8 bases. The CDR3 runs to 17 residues. Germline CDR1 reads MGHRA; CDR2 reads YSYEKL. The V and J ends lost 4 bases and 12 bases, in that order; junction bases with no gene match: 20. The CDR3 is CASSPYRSAGERRGQFF. CDR3 nucleotide sequence: TGCGCCAGCAGCCCATACAGATCAGCGGGGGAACGCCGTGGGCAGTTCTTC.

The rearrangement joins TRBV5-6 to TRBJ2-1; D gene uncertain. The length of the CDR3 is 17 residues. Germline CDR1 reads SGHDT; CDR2 reads YYEEEE. Trimming pared 6 bases from V and 4 bases from J, leaving 23 bases between. The CDR3 DNA reads as TGTGCCAGCACCTACCTGGAGAACCTTGACCTGTACAATGAGCAGTTCTTC. Translated, it gives CASTYLENLDLYNEQFF.

The chain couples TRBV6-5 to TRBJ1-5, with D unresolved. Germline CDR1 reads MNHEY; CDR2 reads SVGAGI. CDR3 length: 14 residues. V dropped 5 bases and J dropped 5 bases, with 13 bases sitting between them. Written as DNA, the CDR3 is TGTGCCAGCAGTCCTAGGGTGGGCGATCAGCCCCAGCATTTT. Its protein product is CASSPRVGDQPQHF.

This sequence joins TRBV3-1 (or the pseudogene TRBV3-2) and TRBJ2-7; TRBD2 matches at 12 bases. This CDR3 is built from 17 residues. With 3 bases clipped from V and 3 bases from J, the junction kept 9 bases outside the gene matches. In germline, CDR1 is LGHDT, CDR2 YNNKEL (reference sequence). The CDR3 sequence: CASSQSPGLAGLYEQYF. In nucleotides, the CDR3 is TGTGCCAGCAGCCAGAGCCCTGGACTAGCGGGACTCTACGAGCAGTACTTC.

The V gene is TRBV11-2, the J gene TRBJ2-2, with D perhaps given as TRBD1 or TRBD2 (5 bases each). From germline, CDR1 is SGHAT and CDR2 FQNNGV. The CDR3 length is 13 residues. With 6 bases removed from V and 8 bases from J, the gap between germline ends came to 13 bases. The CDR3 protein is CASRPWGSGELFF. CDR3 DNA: TGTGCCAGCAGGCCCTGGGGGTCGGGGGAGCTGTTTTTT.

This chain connects TRBV21-1 to TRBJ2-3; the DNA was not compared with TRBD2, the D call given in the table. TRBV21-1 has pseudogene status. The CDR3 runs to 17 residues. CDR3 coding DNA: TGTGCCACCGCAGGTCAGGCGGGAGGGAGGAAAACAGATACGCAGTATTTT. Encoded protein: CATAGQAGGRKTDTQYF.

This chain joins TRBV2 and TRBJ2-1; D possibly corresponds to TRBD2 (6 bases). Per the germline V gene, CDR1 is SNHLY and CDR2 is FYNNEI. The CDR3 has 15 residues. Between the trimmed V and J ends, which lost 2 bases and 4 bases, there was a span of 12 bases. The DNA of the CDR3 is TGTGCCAGCAGTGAACTCGGGGGAGGTTACAATGAGCAGTTCTTC. Amino acids: CASSELGGGYNEQFF. Supplemented by reference TRBV2 and TRBJ2-1, the full variable domain reads EPEVTQTPSHQVTQMGQEVILRCVPISNHLYFYWYRQILGQKVEFLVSFYNNEISEKSEIFDDQFSVERPDGSNFTLKIRSTKLEDSAMYFCASSELGGGYNEQFFGPGTRLTVL.

This chain connects TRBV5-4 to TRBJ1-6; D gene uncertain. The V and J ends lost 3 bases and 10 bases respectively, with 14 bases between them. The CDR3 has 14 amino acids. Germline lookup yields CDR1 SGHNT and CDR2 YYREEE (reference sequence). CDR3 nucleotide sequence: TGTGCCAGCAGCTCGGGCTACATGGAATCACCCCTCCACTTT. Encoded protein: CASSSGYMESPLHF.

The V gene is TRBV6-5, the J gene TRBJ1-2, with unresolved D. The CDR3 is 12 amino acids. Trimming took 6 bases from V and 7 from J, leaving 12 bases between them. In germline, CDR1 is MNHEY, CDR2 SVGAGI. CDR3 sequence (DNA): TGTGCCAGCAGCGCAACCTGGACTGGCTACACCTTC. Encoded protein: CASSATWTGYTF.

V usage is TRBV6-5 and J usage is TRBJ2-5; the match to TRBD2 covers 8 bases. The germline V gene encodes CDR1 MNHEY and CDR2 SVGAGI. Trimming cost V 4 bases and J 4 bases; bases outside gene matches: 8. The CDR3 has 15 residues. CDR3 in DNA: TGTGCCAGCAGTTTTGTGAGCGGGAGTGGAGAGACCCAGTACTTC. Amino acid sequence: CASSFVSGSGETQYF.

J is TRBJ2-4 and V is TRBV11-3; no firm D call. CDR1 is SGHNT and CDR2 is YENEEA in the germline V gene. The CDR3 covers 12 residues. Deletions cut 1 base from V and 11 bases from J, with 9 bases between. Here the CDR3 DNA reads TGTGCCAGCAGCTTAGGTACGCGTTTTCAGTACTTC. This translates into CASSLGTRFQYF.

The CDR3 loop is CAISRDYSNQPQHF. CDR3 coding DNA: TGTGCCATCAGTCGAGATTATAGCAATCAGCCCCAGCATTTT. The chain is built from TRBV10-3 and TRBJ1-5; no clear D gene. V lost 5 bases, J lost 0 bases, and 8 bases lay in between. Germline CDR1 is ENHRY and CDR2 is SYGVKD. The CDR3 runs to 14 residues.

The genes are TRBV6-4 and TRBJ2-2, with D unclear. Looked up from germline, CDR1 is MRHNA and CDR2 is SNTAGT. The germline V and J ends were trimmed by 6 bases and 4 bases, with 15 bases remaining between them. The CDR3 length is 15 residues. The DNA for the CDR3 is TGTGCCAGCAGAGAAGGGTCATCGCCCACCGGGGAGCTGTTTTTT. Encoded protein: CASREGSSPTGELFF.

The V and J genes are TRBV7-2 and TRBJ1-4; D is possibly TRBD1 (6 bases). The V end lost 8 bases, the J end lost 3 bases, and 10 bases lay between the germline ends. The CDR3 extends over 13 amino acids. The germline gives CDR1 SGHTA, CDR2 FQGNSA. The CDR3 coding sequence is TGTGCCAGCTTGCGGGGGCCTAATGAAAAACTGTTTTTT. Protein product: CASLRGPNEKLFF.

The genes are TRBV6-5 and TRBJ1-2; 8 bases fit TRBD1. The CDR3 length is 14 residues. The germline V gene has CDR1 MNHEY and CDR2 SVGAGI. J was trimmed by 4 bases and V by 6 bases; bases with no gene match: 7. For the CDR3, the DNA is TGTGCCAGCAGACCAGGGGGCGCGCTCTATGGCTACACCTTC. Translation: CASRPGGALYGYTF.

The chain employs TRBV3-1 (or the pseudogene TRBV3-2) and TRBJ2-6, with 7 bases identical to TRBD1. CDR3 size: 18 residues. The germline gives CDR1 LGHDT, CDR2 YNNKEL (reference sequence). V shed 1 base, J shed 0 bases, and the junction held 6 bases outside the gene matches. The CDR3 coding sequence is TGTGCCAGCAGCCAAGGATGGACAGGTCGCTCTGGGGCCAACGTCCTGACTTTC. Its translation is CASSQGWTGRSGANVLTF.

This chain connects TRBV5-1 to TRBJ2-1; 12 bases are a match to TRBD2. The germline CDR1 and CDR2 sequences are SGHRS and YFSETQ. V dropped 2 bases and J dropped 6; count of bases not matched to a gene: 3. The CDR3 consists of 15 residues. The CDR3 sequence: CASSFTSGGINEQFF. For the CDR3, the DNA is TGCGCCAGCAGCTTTACTAGCGGGGGGATCAATGAGCAGTTCTTC.

The chain carries TRBV6-5 and TRBJ1-2; D is uncertain. The germline V and J ends were trimmed by 4 bases and 2 bases, with 5 bases remaining between them. CDR3 size: 12 residues. Germline V gene lookup returns CDR1 MNHEY and CDR2 SVGAGI. CDR3 sequence (DNA): TGTGCCAGCAGTTCCCTAAACTATGGCTACACCTTC. Amino acids: CASSSLNYGYTF.

This clone was detected a few times. The rearrangement uses TRBV7-9 and TRBJ1-1; D not certain. The CDR3 covers 12 residues. Germline V gene data show CDR1 as SEHNR and CDR2 as FQNEAQ (reference sequence). Trimming cost V 5 bases and J 4 bases, with 8 bases left between them. CDR3 sequence: CASSHLTTEAFF. The CDR3 DNA sequence: TGTGCCAGCAGCCACCTCACCACTGAAGCTTTCTTT. Together with reference TRBV7-9 and TRBJ1-1, the CDR3 gives the full variable domain: DTGVSQNPRHKITKRGQNVTFRCDPISEHNRLYWYRQTLGQGPEFLTYFQNEAQLEKSRLLSDRFSAERPKGSFSTLEIQRTEQGDSAMYLCASSHLTTEAFFGQGTRLTVV.

In regard to this clone: The junction does not match germline at one end; this may be a read error. The CDR3 region is CTSSRDRQETQYF. In DNA, the CDR3 is TGTACCAGCAGCCGGGACAGGCAAGAGACCCAGTACTTC. The rearrangement links TRBV5-4 to TRBJ2-5, with 8 bases that match TRBD1. CDR1 is SGHNT and CDR2 is YYREEE in the germline V gene (reference sequence). CDR3 length equals 13 residues.

This rearrangement joins TRBV27 to TRBJ1-1; 7 nucleotides align to TRBD1. Looked up from germline, CDR1 is MNHEY and CDR2 is SMNVEV (reference sequence). V was clipped by 7 bases and J by 1 base; unmatched bases: 12. The CDR3 contains 16 residues. CDR3 protein: CASNPRRGLSNTEAFF. CDR3 DNA sequence: TGTGCCAGCAACCCGAGGAGGGGGCTCTCGAACACTGAAGCTTTCTTT.

The genes are TRBV19 and TRBJ2-2, with no clear D. The V gene lost 7 bases and the J gene lost 1 base, with 7 bases spanning the gap. Germline CDR1 is LNHDA and CDR2 is SQIVND (reference sequence). The CDR3 has 13 residues. CDR3 bases: TGTGCCAGTAAGGAGCGGAACACCGGGGAGCTGTTTTTT. This codes for CASKERNTGELFF. Full variable domain (remainder filled in from reference TRBV19 and TRBJ2-2): DGGITQSPKYLFRKEGQNVTLSCEQNLNHDAMYWYRQDPGQGLRLIYYSQIVNDFQKGDIAEGYSVSREKKESFPLTVTSAQKNPTAFYLCASKERNTGELFFGEGSRLTVL.

In regard to this clone: Other nucleotide sequences in the sample specify the same CDR3. This chain connects TRBV3-1 (or the pseudogene TRBV3-2) to TRBJ2-7, with D unresolved. V lost 5 bases, J lost 4 bases, and 6 bases lay in between. Germline V gives CDR1 LGHDT, CDR2 YNNKEL (reference sequence). This CDR3 has 11 amino acids. In DNA form, the CDR3 reads TGTGCCAGCAGCGTCAGATACGAGCAGTACTTC. Protein sequence: CASSVRYEQYF.

The chain combines TRBV5-1 with TRBJ2-5; 13 positions agree with TRBD2. This CDR3 has 16 residues. V lost 4 bases to trimming and J lost 3 bases; unmatched junction nucleotides: 6. CDR1 is SGHRS and CDR2 is YFSETQ in the germline V gene. CDR3: CASSAGLAGAKETQYF. The CDR3 DNA reads as TGCGCCAGCAGCGCCGGACTAGCGGGGGCGAAAGAGACCCAGTACTTC.